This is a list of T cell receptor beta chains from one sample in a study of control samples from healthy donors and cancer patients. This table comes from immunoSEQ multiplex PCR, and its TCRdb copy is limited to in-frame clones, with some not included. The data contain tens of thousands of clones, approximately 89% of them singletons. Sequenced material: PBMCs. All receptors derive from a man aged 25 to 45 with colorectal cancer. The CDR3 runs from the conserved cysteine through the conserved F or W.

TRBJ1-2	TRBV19	CASSIDLGVGGYTF
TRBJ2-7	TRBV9	CASSVDAGGPSYEQYF
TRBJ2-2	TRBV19	CASNKGDTGELFF
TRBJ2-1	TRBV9	CASSVAPQSPYNEQFF
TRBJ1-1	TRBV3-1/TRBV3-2	CASSQGWGRNTEAFF
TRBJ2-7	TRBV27	CASSIGQSHEQYF
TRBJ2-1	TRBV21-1	CASSKGDSPSYNEQFF
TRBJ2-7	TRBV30	CAARAAGYEQYF
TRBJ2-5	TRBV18	CASSPPGGETQYF
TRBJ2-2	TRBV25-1	CASSWDPVTGELFF
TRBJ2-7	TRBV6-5	CASSWISGIMFEQYF
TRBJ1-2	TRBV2	CASSFEDRNYGYTF
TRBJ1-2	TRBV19	CASSMPPLYGYTF
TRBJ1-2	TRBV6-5	CASRQTGGGYGYTF
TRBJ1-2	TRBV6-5	CASSYTDRGHGYTF
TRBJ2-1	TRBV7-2	CASSYGTAYNEQFF
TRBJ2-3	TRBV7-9	CASSYRTPDTQYF
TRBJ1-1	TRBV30	CAWGGPWETEAFF
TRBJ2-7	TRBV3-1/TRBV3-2	CASSQGREGEQYF
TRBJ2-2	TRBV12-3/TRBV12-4	CASTTTGELFF
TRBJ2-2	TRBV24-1	CATSGRSGELFF
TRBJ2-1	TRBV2	CASRAGLAGAFGNEQFF
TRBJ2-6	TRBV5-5	CASSSWTAGANVLTF
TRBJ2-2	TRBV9	CASSPLVSGAGELFF
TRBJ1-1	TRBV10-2	CASTAGGSSVNTEAFF
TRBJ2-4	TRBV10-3	CAIGLAGPSGDKNIQYF
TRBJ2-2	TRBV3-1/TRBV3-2	CARSPLRAGGTGELFF
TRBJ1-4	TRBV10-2	CASSEGPGPNEKLFF
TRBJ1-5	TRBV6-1	CASSDYLRGSNQPQHF
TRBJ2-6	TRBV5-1	CASSLAGTGVGANVLTF
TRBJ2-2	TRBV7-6	CASSSGQGAPGELFF
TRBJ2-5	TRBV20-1	CSATERGGGETQYF
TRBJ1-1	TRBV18	CASSPQTGRRVNTEAFF